This T cell receptor beta chain was documented in a study of identical twins. Overall study results and limits: Fewer insertions marked abundant cord blood beta clonotypes; young adult naive trended weakly, memory not at all.

In this sample, this clonotype turned up a few times. The antigen is unknown. The length of the CDR3 is 16 residues. V lost 6 bases and J lost 1, with 16 bases in between. One entry per CDR3 protein, called by TCRdb with MiXCR from the 5' RACE reads. The sample carries fewer than 650,000 distinct CDR3 sequences, just over 7% recorded once. These data were also filed under a second study, of yellow fever vaccine responses in identical twins. That report notes: Twins reportedly appeared to share part of their vaccine T cell response while keeping part individual.

This chain connects TRBV12-3 or TRBV12-4 to TRBJ2-4; D call uncertain. The sample comprised PBMCs. This TCR was recovered from a woman between 18 and 29 years old in good health. CDR3 sequence: CASSPWGSWAKNIQYF. CDR3 DNA: TGTGCCAGCAGCCCCTGGGGTTCTTGGGCCAAAAACATTCAGTACTTC.